This entry describes one T cell receptor (beta chain). Clones were sequenced by immunoSEQ multiplex PCR, and TCRdb holds only the in-frame ones, with some missing. The table lists around 93,000 clones, around 80% of them singletons. The CDR3 contains 13 residues. The V end was cut by 4 bases, the J end by 1 base, with 8 bases between. CDR1 is SGHRS, CDR2 YFSETQ, per germline. These data belong to a study of blood T cell repertoires in COVID-19. The sequencing input was peripheral blood. This chain connects TRBV5-1 to TRBJ2-5, with D possibly TRBD1 on 6 matching bases. This sequence was found in a man aged 55 to 69 with acute or convalescent COVID-19. This chain's CDR3 is CASSRDIQETQYF. CDR3 DNA: TGCGCCAGCAGCAGGGACATCCAAGAGACCCAGTACTTC.